Listed here are 4 T cell receptor beta chains from one sample, sequenced in a study of chemoradiotherapy in HPV16-positive cancers. Using immunoSEQ multiplex PCR, the repertoire was profiled, and TCRdb retains in-frame clones only, with some absent. The table lists several thousand clones, roughly three quarters of them singletons. This material was collected from a patient who underwent chemoradiotherapy. The receptors originated from a human donor with HPV-associated anogenital cancer.

The chain is built from TRBV7-3 and TRBJ2-1, with 11 bases aligning to TRBD2. Germline V gene lookup returns CDR1 SGHTA and CDR2 FQGTGA. V was pared by 5 bases and J by 6 bases, with 6 bases of the junction left unmatched. This CDR3 region has 15 residues. The CDR3 coding sequence is TGTGCCAGCAGCGCGGGACTAGCGGACTCCAATGAGCAGTTCTTC. Amino acid sequence: CASSAGLADSNEQFF.

The chain joins TRBV7-2 to TRBJ2-5; 13 nucleotides line up with TRBD2. V lost 5 bases and J lost 4; bases outside the gene matches: 4. The CDR3 covers 15 residues. CDR1 and CDR2 (germline): SGHTA, FQGNSA. DNA of the CDR3: TGTGCCAGCAGCCTTGGACTAGCGGGGGCAGAGACCCAGTACTTC. Protein product: CASSLGLAGAETQYF.

The chain combines TRBV9 with TRBJ2-1; unclear D gene. V was pared by 0 bases and J by 4 bases, with 11 bases between. Germline-derived CDR1 and CDR2 are SGDLS and YYNGEE. This CDR3 contains 15 residues. The CDR3 region is CASSVEGFPYNEQFF. For the CDR3, the DNA is TGTGCCAGCAGCGTAGAGGGATTCCCTTACAATGAGCAGTTCTTC.

The chain couples TRBV5-8 to TRBJ2-2, with a tentative D call TRBD2 (6 bases). CDR1 and CDR2 from the germline V gene are SGHTS and YDEGEE. Trimming took 0 bases from V and 4 from J, leaving 13 bases between them. This CDR3 contains 16 residues. CDR3 protein: CASSLGRLASTGELFF. CDR3 coding DNA: TGTGCCAGCAGCTTGGGCAGGCTAGCGTCCACCGGGGAGCTGTTTTTT.